One TCR beta chain is described in this entry. The CDR3 is 16 residues long. J lost 3 bases, V lost 4 bases, and 7 bases had no gene match. This record belongs to a study of blood T cells in healthy people across ages. Primers used in a second PCR of roughly 6 to 11 cycles were a sample-barcoded 5' primer and a J-beta primer mix. Using its own MiXCR run on the 5' RACE reads, TCRdb lists one record per CDR3 protein. The sample includes some 850,000 distinct CDR3 sequences, more than 25% of them seen just once. These data also formed part of another study, on T cells of mothers and their children.

Sample: blood. The receptor's source is a boy aged 5-17 years in good health. The V call is TRBV12-3 or TRBV12-4, the J call TRBJ2-1; the match to TRBD2 covers 9 bases. The CDR3 DNA sequence: TGTGCCAGCAGTTCGAAAGTAGCGGGAGACTACAATGAGCAGTTCTTC. This encodes CASSSKVAGDYNEQFF.